This TCR beta chain was observed in a study of cytomegalovirus exposure and HLA in healthy donors. Study overall: There were fewer than 130 million unique TCR beta sequences, drawn from roughly 200 million T cells, in an earlier analysis.

The CDR3 loop spans 19 amino acids. After removal of 3 bases from V and 1 base from J, the junction contained 8 bases not matched to a gene. CDR1 and CDR2 from the germline V gene are KGHSH and LQKENI. Use of 60 Vbeta and 13 Jbeta primers characterized the PCR. TCRdb's table, derived via immunoSEQ multiplex PCR, lists solely in-frame clones and lacks some. The table records about 150,000 clones, roughly 85% of them present only once. Sequencing was done on a sample of PBMCs. The source of this sequence is a boy aged 2 to 10 in good health and CMV-seronegative. V is TRBV18 and J is TRBJ2-6, with 11 bases identical to TRBD1. CDR3 DNA sequence: TGTGCCAGCTCACCCTTCCCCGGACAGGGGGCATCTGGGGCCAACGTCCTGACTTTC. It codes for CASSPFPGQGASGANVLTF.